This T cell receptor beta chain was sequenced in a study of blood T cell repertoires in COVID-19. For this clone: At one end the junction does not follow the germline gene, possibly because of a read error.

The germline V gene encodes CDR1 ENHRY and CDR2 SYGVKD. The length of the CDR3 is 17 residues. Repertoires were generated with immunoSEQ multiplex PCR, while TCRdb's copy carries only in-frame clones and drops some. Of 75,000 to 100,000 clones listed, roughly 88% are singletons. The sequence was obtained from a man aged 70-80 years with acute or convalescent COVID-19. The specimen was peripheral blood. The chain is built from TRBV10-3 and TRBJ2-3; the match to TRBD2 covers 10 bases. The CDR3 DNA reads TGTGCCATCAATGAGCGGGAGGGCCCCCGCGCTACAGATACGCAGTATTTT. Translated: CAINEREGPRATDTQYF.